This T cell receptor (beta chain) was sequenced in a study of OX40 agonist ivuxolimab in advanced cancers. Background on the study: Of mixed ages from about 20 to 80 and averaging approximately 60 years, the group was more than 65% male. There were three patients with partial responses, one having hepatocellular carcinoma and two cutaneous melanoma.

Trimming cost V 2 bases and J 6 bases; bases outside gene matches: 6. CDR1 and CDR2 (germline): SGHTA, FQGNSA. This CDR3 has 15 residues. Study observations and caveats: CD4+ T cells averaged fewer expanded clones than CD8+ T cells.

With respect to this clone: Its antigen is still unknown.

The table came from immunoSEQ multiplex PCR; TCRdb's copy has only in-frame clones and leaves some out. This table holds about 81,000 clones, approximately 90% found once. The sequence derives from an adult with an advanced solid tumor such as melanoma, head and neck, liver or kidney cancer. J is TRBJ2-5 and V is TRBV7-2, with 10 bases aligning to TRBD2. The sequencing here drew on CD4+ or CD8+ T cells sorted from blood, taken in a trial of the OX40 agonist ivuxolimab. The CDR3 DNA reads as TGTGCCAGCAGCTTAAGGAGCGGGGGGGCGCAGACCCAGTACTTC. Translating gives CASSLRSGGAQTQYF.